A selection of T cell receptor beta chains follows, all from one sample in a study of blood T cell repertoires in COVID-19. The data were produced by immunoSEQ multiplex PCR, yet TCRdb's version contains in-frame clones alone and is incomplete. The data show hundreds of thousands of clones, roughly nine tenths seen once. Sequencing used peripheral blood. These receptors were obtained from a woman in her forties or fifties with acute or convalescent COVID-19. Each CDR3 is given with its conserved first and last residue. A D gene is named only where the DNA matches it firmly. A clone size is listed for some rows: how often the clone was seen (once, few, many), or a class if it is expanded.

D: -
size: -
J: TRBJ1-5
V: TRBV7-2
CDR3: CASSLQGDQPQHF
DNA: TGTGCCAGCAGCTTACAGGGTGATCAGCCCCAGCATTTT

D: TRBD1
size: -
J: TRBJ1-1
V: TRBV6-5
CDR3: CASRFRGQGNTEAFF
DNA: TGTGCCAGCAGGTTCCGCGGACAGGGGAACACTGAAGCTTTCTTT

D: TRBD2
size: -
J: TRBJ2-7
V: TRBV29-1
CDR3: CSVSRPTSGISYEQYF
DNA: TGCAGCGTTTCCCGACCCACGAGCGGGATCTCCTACGAGCAGTACTTC

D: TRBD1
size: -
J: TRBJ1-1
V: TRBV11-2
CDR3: CASSLGTGASEAFF
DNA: TGTGCCAGCAGCTTAGGGACAGGGGCCTCTGAAGCTTTCTTT

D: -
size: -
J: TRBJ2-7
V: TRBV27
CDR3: CASSLRRSYEQYF
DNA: TGTGCCAGCAGTTTGAGGAGATCCTACGAGCAGTACTTC

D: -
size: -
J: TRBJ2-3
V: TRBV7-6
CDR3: CASSLAPQYTDTQYF
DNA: TGTGCCAGCAGCTTAGCCCCCCAGTACACAGATACGCAGTATTTT

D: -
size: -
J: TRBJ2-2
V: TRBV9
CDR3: CASSATGLAGELFF
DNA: TGTGCCAGCAGCGCCACCGGTTTGGCCGGGGAGCTGTTTTTT

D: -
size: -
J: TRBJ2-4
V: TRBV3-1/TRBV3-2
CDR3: CASSQEKGRAKNIQYF
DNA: TGTGCCAGCAGCCAAGAGAAGGGGCGAGCCAAAAACATTCAGTACTTC

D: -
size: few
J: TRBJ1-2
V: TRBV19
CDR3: CASSIGIDRSYGYTF
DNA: TGTGCCAGTAGTATAGGCATTGACAGGAGCTATGGCTACACCTTC

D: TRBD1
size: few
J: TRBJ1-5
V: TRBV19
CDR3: CASSSQGGGNQPQHF
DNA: TGTGCCAGTAGTTCCCAGGGGGGCGGCAATCAGCCCCAGCATTTT

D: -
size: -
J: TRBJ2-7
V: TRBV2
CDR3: CASSSHFYEQYF
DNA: TGTGCCAGCAGTTCACATTTTTACGAGCAGTACTTC

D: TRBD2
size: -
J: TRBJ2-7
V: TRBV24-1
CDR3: CATSDPGLAGTYEQYF
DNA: TGTGCCACCAGTGACCCCGGACTAGCGGGGACCTACGAGCAGTACTTC

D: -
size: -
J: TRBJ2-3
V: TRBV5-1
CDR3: CASSLGLPTDTQYF
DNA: TGCGCCAGCAGCTTGGGACTACCCACAGATACGCAGTATTTT

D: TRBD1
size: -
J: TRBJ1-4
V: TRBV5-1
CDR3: CASSSVPGQGNEKLFF
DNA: TGCGCCAGCAGCTCGGTACCGGGACAGGGTAATGAAAAACTGTTTTTT

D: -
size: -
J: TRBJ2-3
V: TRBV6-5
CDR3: CASKHLVAHPDTQYF
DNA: TGTGCCAGCAAACACCTCGTCGCCCATCCAGATACGCAGTATTTT

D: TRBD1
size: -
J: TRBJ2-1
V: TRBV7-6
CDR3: CASSWTDRDEQFF
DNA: TGTGCCAGCAGCTGGACGGACAGGGATGAGCAGTTCTTC

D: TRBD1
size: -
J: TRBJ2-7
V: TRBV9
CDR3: CASSPPRDRGFVNEQYF
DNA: TGTGCCAGCAGCCCCCCACGGGACAGGGGGTTCGTCAACGAGCAGTACTTC

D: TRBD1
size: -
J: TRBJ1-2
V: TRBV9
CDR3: CASSVAGPGTANYGYTF
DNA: TGTGCCAGCAGCGTAGCTGGCCCCGGGACAGCTAACTATGGCTACACCTTC